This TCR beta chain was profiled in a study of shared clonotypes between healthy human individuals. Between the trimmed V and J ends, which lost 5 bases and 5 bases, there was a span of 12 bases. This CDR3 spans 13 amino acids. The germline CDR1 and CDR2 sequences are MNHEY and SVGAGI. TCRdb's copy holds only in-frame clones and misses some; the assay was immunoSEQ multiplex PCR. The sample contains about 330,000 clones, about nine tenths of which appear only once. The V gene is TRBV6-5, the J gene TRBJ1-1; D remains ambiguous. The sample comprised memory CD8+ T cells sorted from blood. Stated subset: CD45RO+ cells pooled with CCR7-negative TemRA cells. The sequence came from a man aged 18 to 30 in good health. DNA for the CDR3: TGTGCCAGCAGTCAGGTAGCGGGAACTGAAGCTTTCTTT. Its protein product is CASSQVAGTEAFF.